These 27 T cell receptor beta chains were all obtained from the same sample, sequenced in a study of cytomegalovirus exposure and HLA in healthy donors. 13 Jbeta primers and 60 Vbeta primers were used for the PCR. Clones were read by immunoSEQ multiplex PCR, and TCRdb kept only the in-frame ones, dropping some. The sample has around 100,000 clones; roughly 70% are singletons. The sequencing input was PBMCs. The receptors were sampled from a woman aged 45-65 years in good health and CMV-seronegative.

The J gene is TRBJ2-3, the V gene TRBV7-8; possible D gene TRBD1, 5 bases. The CDR3 contains 19 residues. CDR1 SGHVS and CDR2 FQNEAQ come from the germline V gene. Trimming pared 5 bases from V and 0 bases from J, leaving 24 bases between. The CDR3 protein is CASSPRNLGAGFSTDTQYF. CDR3 nucleotides: TGTGCCAGCAGCCCGCGGAATTTAGGGGCAGGATTTAGCACAGATACGCAGTATTTT.

This chain joins TRBV18 and TRBJ2-7; 8 bases are shared with TRBD1. The V gene end was trimmed by 3 bases and the J gene end by 0 bases; junction bases not matched to a gene: 4. Germline V CDR1 and CDR2: KGHSH, LQKENI. The CDR3 length is 15 residues. CDR3 amino acids: CASSPTGVGSYEQYF. In DNA, the CDR3 is TGTGCCAGCTCACCGACAGGGGTTGGCTCCTACGAGCAGTACTTC.

The rearrangement uses TRBV4-1 and TRBJ2-5; 7 positions match TRBD2. CDR3 length equals 16 residues. V gave up 4 bases and J gave up 2 bases; unmatched junction bases: 10. Looked up from germline, CDR1 is MGHRA and CDR2 is YSYEKL. CDR3 sequence (DNA): TGCGCCAGCAGCCCTGGGAGGGCCCGTAGGCAAGAGACCCAGTACTTC. It codes for CASSPGRARRQETQYF.

The sample holds one count of this clone. The gene calls are TRBV11-2 and TRBJ2-7, with D unresolved. Germline values: CDR1 SGHAT, CDR2 FQNNGV. The CDR3 sequence is 12 residues long. Trimming pared 5 bases from V and 6 bases from J, leaving 11 bases between. The CDR3 DNA is TGTGCCAGCAGCCCCCCCGGTCTCGAGCAGTACTTC. It is translated as CASSPPGLEQYF.

This clone was observed a handful of times. The genes are TRBV10-2 and TRBJ2-1; D call uncertain. V lost 6 bases and J 9 bases, leaving 18 bases between the germline ends. The CDR3 is 14 amino acids. Germline values: CDR1 WSHSY, CDR2 SAAADI. CDR3 loop: CASSNFARVSEQFF. Here the CDR3 DNA reads TGCGCCAGCAGCAATTTTGCTCGGGTGTCTGAGCAGTTCTTC.

The V call is TRBV7-9, the J call TRBJ2-1; D unclear. The CDR3 sequence is 11 residues long. V was shortened by 3 bases and J by 6 bases, with 3 bases between the two germline ends. CDR1 is SEHNR and CDR2 is FQNEAQ in the germline V gene (reference sequence). CDR3 residues: CASSFRNEQFF. CDR3 nucleotide sequence: TGTGCCAGCAGCTTCCGCAATGAGCAGTTCTTC.

The CDR3 sequence is CASSIRGLTPVSYEQYF. The CDR3 bases are TGTGCCAGTAGTATTCGGGGTCTCACGCCGGTCTCCTACGAGCAGTACTTC. The V gene is TRBV19, the J gene TRBJ2-7, with D perhaps TRBD2 (5 bases). Germline assignment: CDR1 LNHDA and CDR2 SQIVND (reference sequence). Trimming took 3 bases from V and 0 from J, leaving 18 bases between them. The CDR3 contains 17 residues.

The chain recombines TRBV5-4 with TRBJ2-5; 8 bases align to TRBD1. Per the germline V gene, CDR1 is SGHNT and CDR2 is YYREEE (reference sequence). The CDR3 runs to 15 residues. The J segment lost 1 base and the V segment lost 6 bases, leaving 8 bases of the junction unmatched. DNA for the CDR3: TGTGCCAGCACCGACGACAGGGGATCCCAAGAGACCCAGTACTTC. This sequence encodes CASTDDRGSQETQYF. Using reference TRBV5-4 and TRBJ2-5 for the parts outside the CDR3, the full variable domain is ETGVTQSPTHLIKTRGQQVTLRCSSQSGHNTVSWYQQALGQGPQFIFQYYREEENGRGNFPPRFSGLQFPNYSSELNVNALELDDSALYLCASTDDRGSQETQYFGPGTRLLVL.

V and J are TRBV5-6 and TRBJ2-7, with D possibly matching TRBD2 (6 bases). V lost 4 bases to trimming and J lost 3 bases, with 11 bases between them. Germline V gene sequence: CDR1 SGHDT, CDR2 YYEEEE. The CDR3 has 13 residues. The CDR3 spells CASSPAGLYEQYF. DNA of the CDR3: TGTGCCAGCAGCCCCGCGGGGCTCTACGAGCAGTACTTC.

The chain is built from TRBV5-5 and TRBJ2-7, with 8 bases that match TRBD2. From germline, CDR1 is SGHKS and CDR2 YYEKEE (reference sequence). The V and J ends lost 0 bases and 6 bases, in that order; junction bases with no gene match: 8. The CDR3 sequence is 15 residues long. CDR3 DNA sequence: TGTGCCAGCAGCTTGGTAGTTAGCGGGGACTCCGAGCAGTACTTC. Protein: CASSLVVSGDSEQYF. Based on the CDR3 plus reference TRBV5-5 and TRBJ2-7, the full variable domain is DAGVTQSPTHLIKTRGQQVTLRCSPISGHKSVSWYQQVLGQGPQFIFQYYEKEERGRGNFPDRFSARQFPNYSSELNVNALLLGDSALYLCASSLVVSGDSEQYFGPGTRLTVT.

This clone has only a few counts. The chain carries TRBV6-5 and TRBJ1-1; weak D call: TRBD1 (6 bases). Germline V gives CDR1 MNHEY, CDR2 SVGAGI. The CDR3 totals 12 residues. V dropped 5 bases and J dropped 4 bases, with 8 bases sitting between them. Here the CDR3 DNA reads TGTGCCAGCAGTCAGGGGCCCACTGAAGCTTTCTTT. It translates to CASSQGPTEAFF.

The chain employs TRBV7-7 and TRBJ2-1; the D is unclear. The V end was cut by 1 base, the J end by 4 bases, with 8 bases between. CDR3 length equals 14 residues. From germline, CDR1 is SSHAT and CDR2 FNYEAQ (reference sequence). In nucleotides, the CDR3 is TGTGCCAGCAGCTTAGATCAGGTTTACAATGAGCAGTTCTTC. Protein: CASSLDQVYNEQFF.

Comments on this clone: Other DNA sequences within the sample encode an identical CDR3. This chain links TRBV2 with TRBJ1-4; TRBD1 aligns across 7 bases. The CDR3 covers 13 residues. The V gene end was trimmed by 6 bases and the J gene end by 4 bases; junction bases not matched to a gene: 2. Germline V lookup: CDR1 SNHLY, CDR2 FYNNEI. The CDR3 DNA follows: TGTGCCAGCAGCGGGGACAGTAATGAAAAACTGTTTTTT. Its translation is CASSGDSNEKLFF. Combining the CDR3 with reference TRBV2 and TRBJ1-4 gives the whole variable domain EPEVTQTPSHQVTQMGQEVILRCVPISNHLYFYWYRQILGQKVEFLVSFYNNEISEKSEIFDDQFSVERPDGSNFTLKIRSTKLEDSAMYFCASSGDSNEKLFFGSGTQLSVL.

The gene calls are TRBV7-2 and TRBJ2-2; 7 bases agree with TRBD2. From germline, CDR1 is SGHTA and CDR2 FQGNSA. The CDR3 length is 14 residues. V dropped 2 bases and J dropped 5; count of bases not matched to a gene: 2. CDR3 sequence: CASSLREGTGELFF. The CDR3 region has the DNA TGTGCCAGCAGCTTAAGGGAGGGGACCGGGGAGCTGTTTTTT.

The chain is built from TRBV27 and TRBJ2-1, with TRBD1 matching over 11 bases. Per germline, CDR1 MNHEY and CDR2 SMNVEV (reference sequence). With V trimmed by 4 bases and J by 2 bases, 1 base remained unmatched. The CDR3 is 15 amino acids. The CDR3 region is CASSWGQGAYNEQFF. The CDR3, as DNA: TGTGCCAGCAGTTGGGGACAGGGGGCCTACAATGAGCAGTTCTTC.

This clone has more than one count but fewer than ten. CDR3 in amino acids: CASSLAGTYEQYF. The CDR3 DNA sequence: TGTGCCAGCAGCTTGGCAGGGACCTACGAGCAGTACTTC. The chain recombines TRBV5-8 with TRBJ2-7, with D possibly being TRBD1 (5 bases). Trimming shortened V by 0 bases and J by 2 bases, and 6 bases separated the two germline ends. The germline V gene encodes CDR1 SGHTS and CDR2 YDEGEE. This CDR3 is 13 amino acids long.

The chain recombines TRBV7-2 with TRBJ2-3, with a possible D match to TRBD1 (6 bases). Germline V gene sequence: CDR1 SGHTA, CDR2 FQGNSA. The CDR3 is made up of 16 amino acids. Trimming removed 5 bases at V and 4 bases at J, with 19 bases between. The CDR3 DNA sequence: TGTGCCAGCAGCCATCTATACAGGGTGGGGGCAGATACGCAGTATTTT. Translating it yields CASSHLYRVGADTQYF.

V gene TRBV11-3 combines with J gene TRBJ2-3; 8 positions agree with TRBD1. The germline CDR1 and CDR2 sequences are SGHNT and YENEEA. The junction had 5 bases not matched to a gene; V was cut back by 7 bases and J by 5 bases. The CDR3 is 13 amino acids. The CDR3 region has the DNA TGTGCCAGCACCCAGGGGGCGAAAGATACGCAGTATTTT. As protein: CASTQGAKDTQYF.

Here the CDR3 reads CASGPPGYQPQHF. Here the CDR3 DNA reads TGTGCCAGCGGTCCTCCGGGGTATCAGCCCCAGCATTTT. The rearrangement joins TRBV6-1 to TRBJ1-5; D is uncertain. The CDR3 spans 13 residues. The V end was cut by 8 bases, the J end by 5 bases, with 13 bases between. The germline V gene has CDR1 MNHNS and CDR2 SASEGT.

CDR3 nucleotides: TGTGCCAGCACACAGGGAACCAAAAACATTCAGTACTTC. This gives the protein CASTQGTKNIQYF. V gene TRBV6-1 combines with J gene TRBJ2-4; a weak D match, TRBD1 (6 bases). Germline V gives CDR1 MNHNS, CDR2 SASEGT. The CDR3 runs 13 residues. V was shortened by 7 bases and J by 2 bases, with 9 bases between the two germline ends.

The rearrangement uses TRBV11-3 and TRBJ2-7; 7 bases map to TRBD2. Losses at the gene ends were 0 bases for V and 5 bases for J; bases not matched to a gene: 10. CDR1 is SGHNT, CDR2 YENEEA, per germline. This CDR3 has 16 amino acids. The chain's CDR3 is CASSLEGSGIINEQYF. The CDR3 DNA sequence: TGTGCCAGCAGCTTAGAGGGGAGCGGGATAATCAACGAGCAGTACTTC.

This rearrangement joins TRBV7-2 to TRBJ2-3; 10 bases line up with TRBD1. V lost 5 bases, J lost 4 bases, and 9 bases stayed unmatched. This CDR3 has 16 residues. Germline-derived CDR1 and CDR2 are SGHTA and FQGNSA. CDR3 protein: CASSLRQGAKADTQYF. CDR3 DNA: TGTGCCAGCAGCCTCCGACAGGGGGCGAAGGCAGATACGCAGTATTTT.

The CDR3 coding sequence is TGTGCCAGCAGGTGGGGTAGCGGGAAGACCTACGAGCAGTACTTC. It yields the protein CASRWGSGKTYEQYF. The chain carries TRBV6-4 and TRBJ2-7, with TRBD2 matching 8 bases. There are 15 residues in the CDR3. V dropped 6 bases and J dropped 2; count of bases not matched to a gene: 9. Germline CDR1 reads MRHNA; CDR2 reads SNTAGT.

This clone showed up just a few times. This rearrangement joins TRBV29-1 to TRBJ1-1, with a possible D match to TRBD1 (5 bases). CDR1 SQVTM and CDR2 ANQGSEA come from the germline V gene. Trimming took off 2 bases at V and 3 bases at J, with 22 bases between the two ends. This CDR3 has 17 amino acids. The CDR3 nucleotides are TGCAGCGTTGAAAGCAGGCCCGGGGGGATGTTGGACACTGAAGCTTTCTTT. Encoded protein: CSVESRPGGMLDTEAFF.

This chain joins TRBV7-2 and TRBJ2-1; tentative D call: TRBD2 (5 bases). There are 13 residues in the CDR3. Between the trimmed V and J ends, which lost 4 bases and 8 bases, there was a span of 12 bases. The germline gives CDR1 SGHTA, CDR2 FQGNSA. CDR3 coding DNA: TGTGCCAGCAGCTCACTGCCGGGGTATGAGCAGTTCTTC. It encodes CASSSLPGYEQFF. Supplemented by reference TRBV7-2 and TRBJ2-1, the full variable domain reads GAGVSQSPSNKVTEKGKDVELRCDPISGHTALYWYRQSLGQGLEFLIYFQGNSAPDKSGLPSDRFSAERTGGSVSTLTIQRTQQEDSAVYLCASSSLPGYEQFFGPGTRLTVL.

The CDR3 sequence: CASSLAPGQNYEQYF. CDR3 nucleotides: TGTGCCAGCAGCTTAGCGCCGGGACAAAACTACGAGCAGTACTTC. The genes are TRBV7-6 and TRBJ2-7; D perhaps matches TRBD1 (6 bases). This CDR3 spans 15 amino acids. Germline assignment: CDR1 SGHVS and CDR2 FNYEAQ. Trimming cost V 0 bases and J 3 bases, with 12 bases left between them. Combining the CDR3 with reference TRBV7-6 and TRBJ2-7 gives the whole variable domain GAGVSQSPRYKVTKRGQDVALRCDPISGHVSLYWYRQALGQGPEFLTYFNYEAQQDKSGLPNDRFSAERPEGSISTLTIQRTEQRDSAMYRCASSLAPGQNYEQYFGPGTRLTVT.

This sequence joins TRBV5-1 and TRBJ1-5; 7 positions agree with TRBD1. There are 13 residues in the CDR3. V dropped 4 bases and J dropped 8; count of bases not matched to a gene: 6. Germline V lookup: CDR1 SGHRS, CDR2 YFSETQ. The CDR3 region is CASSPTGKEPQHF. The CDR3, as DNA: TGCGCCAGCAGCCCGACAGGGAAGGAGCCCCAGCATTTT.